This T cell receptor (beta chain) was profiled in a study of cytomegalovirus exposure and HLA in healthy donors. Study observations and caveats: In vitro checks showed that a few CMV-associated chains really do target CMV antigens. Most likely, a cluster of highly shared sequence variants arose as a sequencing artifact.

Nominally healthy donors were sampled, though unrecorded immune exposures were likely. The primer mix had 60 Vbeta and 13 Jbeta primers. Data came from immunoSEQ multiplex PCR; TCRdb stores just in-frame clones and leaves some out. The top ten clones hold approximately 1.1% of a sample with tens of thousands of clones, about 84% of them seen once. With V trimmed by 4 bases and J by 1 base, 7 bases remained unmatched. The CDR3 has 15 amino acids. Germline lookup yields CDR1 SGHDN and CDR2 FVKESK. Regarding this clone: Antigen unknown.

The rearrangement joins TRBV14 to TRBJ2-7; TRBD2 agrees at 7 bases. The sequenced sample consisted of PBMCs. This receptor was identified in a girl under 10 years old in good health and CMV-seropositive. CDR3 nucleotides: TGTGCCAGCAGCCCTCCTCTTAGCGGGTCCTACGAGCAGTACTTC. Protein sequence: CASSPPLSGSYEQYF. The full variable domain, in which reference TRBV14 and TRBJ2-7 provide the parts outside the CDR3, is EAGVTQFPSHSVIEKGQTVTLRCDPISGHDNLYWYRRVMGKEIKFLLHFVKESKQDESGMPNNRFLAERTGGTYSTLKVQPAELEDSGVYFCASSPPLSGSYEQYFGPGTRLTVT.